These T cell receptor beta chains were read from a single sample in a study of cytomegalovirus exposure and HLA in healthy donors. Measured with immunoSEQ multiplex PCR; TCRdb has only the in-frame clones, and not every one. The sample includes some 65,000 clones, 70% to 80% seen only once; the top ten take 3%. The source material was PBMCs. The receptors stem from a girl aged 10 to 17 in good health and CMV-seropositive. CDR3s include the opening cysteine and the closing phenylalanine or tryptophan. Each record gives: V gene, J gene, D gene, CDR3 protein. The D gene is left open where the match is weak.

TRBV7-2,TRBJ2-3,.,CASRVGGSGVTQYF
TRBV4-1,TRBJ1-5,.,CASSQDEGQGSQHF
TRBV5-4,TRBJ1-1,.,CASSRQGGTEAFF
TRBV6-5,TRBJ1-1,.,CASSYSQDLSTEAFF
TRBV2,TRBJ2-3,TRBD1,CASSVAGQAITDTQYF
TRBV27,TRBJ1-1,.,CASRFQANTEAFF
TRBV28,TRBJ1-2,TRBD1,CASSSTGGSNLTRGYTF
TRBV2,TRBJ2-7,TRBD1,CASKDRGEEQYF
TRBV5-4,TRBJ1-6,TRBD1,CASSLGQGAGSPLHF
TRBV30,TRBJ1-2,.,CAWSVLGDTRWGYTF
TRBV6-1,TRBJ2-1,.,CASSEDLFWNEQFF
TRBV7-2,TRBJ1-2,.,CASSRTGPGGGYTF
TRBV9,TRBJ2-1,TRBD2,CASSPGLAGYNEQFF
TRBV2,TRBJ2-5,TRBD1,CASDDFLNRQGPGQETQYF
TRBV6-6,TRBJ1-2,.,CASSYLDRTYGYTF
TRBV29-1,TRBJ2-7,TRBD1,CSVETNEGQGLYEQYF
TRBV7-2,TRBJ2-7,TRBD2,CASSLERATSGSSFKQYF
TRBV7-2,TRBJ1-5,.,CASSLPSPPNQPQHF
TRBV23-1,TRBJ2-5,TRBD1,CASSRDRGPPEETQYF
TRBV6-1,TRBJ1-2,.,CASKRGRAPWGYTF